The text below deals with one TCR beta chain. What it binds is not known. The data were taken from a study of shared clonotypes between healthy human individuals. Study summary: Three plates were used per donor for CD4 naive, three for CD4 memory, two for CD8 naive and one for CD8 memory. Overall study results and limits: Naive CD4 clonotypes overlapped across a handful of donors at around 5%. Investigators collected only blood, and repertoires in tissues likely differ.

The CDR3 spans 17 residues. Germline V gene sequence: CDR1 SGHRS, CDR2 YFSETQ. The germline V and J ends were trimmed by 2 bases and 5 bases, with 23 bases remaining between them. Sorted-subset replicate PCRs used 200 to 250 ng DNA, about 30,000 T cell genomes. Produced via immunoSEQ multiplex PCR; TCRdb's table is partial and in-frame only. Of about 2.4 million clones in the sample, around nine tenths were seen once. This sequence joins TRBV5-1 and TRBJ2-7, with D maybe TRBD2 (5 bases). This receptor was obtained from a young man in good health. Sequenced material: naive CD4+ T cells sorted from blood. Subset defined: CD45RA+ positively selected. The CDR3 is CASSFNPTGSLGDEQYF. The CDR3 nucleotides read TGCGCCAGCAGCTTCAACCCCACGGGGTCCCTTGGGGACGAGCAGTACTTC. The variable domain in full, with the rest retrieved from reference TRBV5-1 and TRBJ2-7, is KAGVTQTPRYLIKTRGQQVTLSCSPISGHRSVSWYQQTPGQGLQFLFEYFSETQRNKGNFPGRFSGRQFSNSRSEMNVSTLELGDSALYLCASSFNPTGSLGDEQYFGPGTRLTVT.